This T cell receptor beta chain was sequenced in a study of T cells in Graves' hyperthyroidism and ophthalmopathy. Study conclusions and caveats: From stable hyperthyroidism, ophthalmopathy was separated by a 13 V-J model. Blood also held most thyroid clonotypes expanded beyond 0.001.

RNA transcripts were the template for amplifying TCR beta CDR3 regions. TCR CDR3 regions were first amplified by RT-PCR with HTBI primers. MiXCR was run by TCRdb on the multiplex PCR reads, yielding one entry per CDR3 protein. Of about 300,000 distinct CDR3 sequences listed, around a fifth are singletons. With duration under 3 months, ophthalmopathy was active: Clinical Activity Score at least 3, NOSPECS at least 4. Fresh peripheral blood, 8 to 10 ml, was the source of the PBMCs. This clonotype was seen more than once but under ten times. The antigen is not known. CDR1 is MNHNS, CDR2 SASEGT, per germline. The V gene lost 6 bases and the J gene lost 0 bases, with 15 bases spanning the gap. This CDR3 comprises 16 residues.

This TCR was sampled from a man aged 45-60 years with Graves' ophthalmopathy. The material sequenced was blood. J is TRBJ1-3 and V is TRBV6-1, with a possible D match to TRBD1 (5 bases). The CDR3 DNA reads TGTGCCAGCAGGGGGGACTCATCGTTCTCTGGAAACACCATATATTTT. Encoded protein: CASRGDSSFSGNTIYF.